A single sample is the source of the 5 T cell receptor beta chains below, sequenced in a study of early T cells in non-severe SARS-CoV-2 infection. TCRdb recomputed calls from the 5' RACE reads with MiXCR, one row per CDR3 protein. The sample lists tens of thousands of distinct CDR3 sequences, over 6.5% occurring once. Specimen: whole blood. These TCRs come from an adult who was a healthcare worker with PCR-confirmed SARS-CoV-2 infection or an uninfected control (not recorded which).

This clonotype was recorded once. The CDR3 DNA follows: TGTGCCAGCAGTTCCCGACAGCTTAATGAAAAACTGTTTTTT. This gives the protein CASSSRQLNEKLFF. The rearrangement uses TRBV28 and TRBJ1-4; tentatively, D is TRBD1 (5 bases). Trimming took off 4 bases at V and 4 bases at J, with 10 bases between the two ends. The CDR3 runs 14 residues. Germline lookup yields CDR1 MDHEN and CDR2 SYDVKM.

This clonotype appeared a single time. The V call is TRBV18, the J call TRBJ2-5; D is undetermined. CDR1 and CDR2 (germline): KGHSH, LQKENI. V was trimmed by 1 base and J by 3 bases, leaving 15 bases between them. This CDR3 region has 16 residues. CDR3: CASSPQETTAEETQYF. CDR3 nucleotides: TGTGCCAGCTCACCACAGGAGACCACCGCAGAAGAGACCCAGTACTTC.

This clonotype was counted many times. V and J are TRBV20-1 and TRBJ2-5, with 8 bases identical to TRBD2. Trimming cost V 1 base and J 5 bases; bases outside gene matches: 12. Germline CDR1 is DFQATT and CDR2 is SNEGSKA (reference sequence). The CDR3 has 16 amino acids. The CDR3 DNA reads as TGCAGTGCTAGAGTTACCGGGACTAGGATAGTGGAGACCCAGTACTTC. Residues: CSARVTGTRIVETQYF.

This clonotype was seen only a few times. The rearrangement links TRBV10-2 to TRBJ2-3, with a tentative D call TRBD1 (6 bases). This CDR3 is built from 13 residues. Germline V CDR1 and CDR2: WSHSY, SAAADI. V dropped 6 bases and J dropped 4 bases, with 11 bases sitting between them. CDR3 residues: CASRSRGPDTQYF. The CDR3 bases are TGCGCCAGCAGGTCCAGGGGCCCAGATACGCAGTATTTT.

This clonotype was recorded many times. The chain couples TRBV4-1 to TRBJ2-5; TRBD2 is a possible D gene (5 bases). Germline V gene data show CDR1 as MGHRA and CDR2 as YSYEKL. The CDR3 has 14 residues. With 1 base removed from V and 5 bases from J, the gap between germline ends came to 11 bases. The CDR3: CASSQVLGPETQYF. The CDR3 DNA reads TGCGCCAGCAGCCAAGTACTAGGGCCCGAGACCCAGTACTTC.